This entry describes one T cell receptor beta chain. Its antigen has not been determined. Base qualities are missing; no much larger clone stands one base away. The method was the immunoSEQ multiplex PCR assay. For the multiplex PCR, a mixture combining 60 forward primers for TCR Vbeta segments and 13 reverse primers for TCR Jbeta segments was used. A multiplex PCR assay on genomic DNA amplified the CDR3 region of rearranged TCR beta genes. On the Illumina HiSeq System, the amplified TCR beta libraries were sequenced as 87-base-pair reads. From the authors' description of their analysis: In a later analysis, roughly 80 million unique TCR beta chains were counted across the 690 or so repertoires, and roughly 10 million of these chains were shared by at least two donors. Raw reads were error-corrected and collapsed into unique sequences with a nearest-neighbor algorithm that merged closely related sequences to remove PCR and sequencing errors. CDR3 sequences were aligned to IMGT reference sequences to assign V, D and J gene segments. For a sequence to be retained, a match of at least six nucleotides was required to both a V gene segment and a J gene segment. Rearrangements were classified as productive when the CDR3 lacked stop codons and remained in frame with V and J, and all other rearrangements were classified as non-productive. CDR3 was defined according to IMGT convention as the region running from the second conserved V-encoded cysteine to the conserved J-encoded phenylalanine. The earlier analysis of about 590 of the donors excluded sequences that lacked an unambiguous match to a single V gene segment. An earlier analysis of several hundred of the donors classified V segments as functional when productive rearrangements were above 56.7% and as segregating when the standard deviation between donors was above 5%. A statistical classification framework was built to diagnose cytomegalovirus status from the catalog of TCR beta chain sequences. A later analysis assigned V and J genes by comparing TCR nucleotide sequences with IMGT/GENE-DB human TR gene sequences. Using the TCRdist pipeline, a later analysis assigned CDR3 sequences along with most-parsimonious VDJ recombination scenarios. In a later analysis, each TCR beta chain was defined by its CDR3 amino acid sequence together with its V-gene family, and reads lacking a unique V-gene family were excluded. To address suspected cross-contamination and a sequencing artifact, a later analysis removed a few hundred highly shared, low-generation-probability nucleotide sequences. In a later analysis, a clonal expansion index for each public chain was calculated from normalized within-repertoire ranks of inferred template counts. In a later analysis, generation probabilities were computed with a VDJ recombination model fitted to out-of-frame rearrangements, and the resulting probabilities were checked against IGoR. Hypergeometric tests were used in a later analysis to score TCR-TCR, TCR-HLA and TCR-CMV co-occurrence, with a repertoire-size bias correction applied to the TCR pairs. To estimate false discovery rates, a later analysis permuted the HLA or CMV assignments 20 times. In a later analysis, co-occurring TCRs were grouped with DBSCAN, and TCRdist sequence similarity was added when clustering was performed within HLA-allele-positive subsets. Repertoires with fewer than 30,000 or more than 120,000 public chains, plus five repertoires with anomalous nucleotide sharing, were excluded from co-occurrence clustering. TCRdb stores this immuneACCESS table with in-frame sequences only. Part of the clones is absent; in the studies checked, under half of the shortfall reflects unresolved V genes, and no reason is known for the rest. V, J and clone size are those of that table, while D and trimming were read from the DNA. The sample table records about 200,000 clones; about four fifths of these occur just once. Around 1.7% of the sample comes from the top ten.

This sample is part of a study of cytomegalovirus exposure and HLA in healthy donors (dated by TCRdb to about 2017). About the full investigation: In an earlier analysis of some 610 of the donors, 250 to 350 Gb of sequence data and 100 million or so unique TCR beta sequences from roughly 180 million T cells were reported. An early release covering just under 650 HLA-typed donors comprised roughly 300 gigabases of sequencing data and tens of millions of unique TCR sequences. Of the roughly 390 genotyped donors, over 65% fell in the genetic ancestry cluster associated with self-reported Caucasian donors. The aim of the study was to test whether cataloging public T cell receptors could identify signatures of past pathogen exposure. The T cell repertoires of 666 subjects were profiled by immunosequencing and related to cytomegalovirus serostatus. A separate validation cohort of roughly 130 different subjects was used in addition to the roughly 700-subject first cohort. The study combined high-throughput TCR immunosequencing, statistical association of individual TCRs with disease status, and machine learning to predict cytomegalovirus infection status. In a later analysis, previously published TCR beta repertoires from 670 or so donors were re-analyzed and high-resolution HLA genotyping was added so that TCR occurrence patterns could be studied. In the later analysis, no new phenotypic data were used to find candidate immune exposures; instead, reliance was placed on TCR beta sequences and their occurrence across donors. An earlier analysis of some 500 of the donors used high-throughput TCR beta sequencing to judge whether each TCR beta V gene segment behaved as functional or pseudogenic. Donor age, sex, ethnicity and CMV serostatus were compiled alongside the repertoire data. Genome-wide SNP genotypes for about 65% of the 666 donors were used in a later genetic analysis, which treated that subset as a discovery cohort. Every discovery cohort repertoire had been produced on one sequencing platform. HLA typing included class I and class II loci at four-digit resolution. Typing coverage differed by locus: A, B, C, DRB1 and DQB1 were typed in about 629-640 donors, DQA1 in about 500, DPA1 in 606, and DPB1 in 450 to 480. About 5 DR-DQ haplotypes were handled as single units for association and clustering, since linkage in the cohort was strong. Across 300 to 400 genotyped donors of the cohort, an average of 235,054 unique TCR beta nucleotide sequences per donor were sequenced, and 15% to 20% of those sequences were non-productive.

In total, 600 or so healthy bone marrow donors made up the cohort. Cohort members were all nominally healthy when sampled, although unrecorded immune exposures were likely present. The donor tested CMV seronegative, placing the donor among the 352 seronegative members of the cohort. A peripheral blood sample was collected from each donor, and TCR beta sequencing was performed on peripheral blood mononuclear cells. Genomic DNA extraction from the blood cell samples was performed with the Qiagen DNeasy Blood Extraction Kit. Overall results and qualifications from the work: Cytomegalovirus status was reported to be diagnosed by the classifier with high specificity and sensitivity in both the original and validation cohorts. Because some donors lacked HLA typing at each locus, the association tests relied only on the typed subset. A later analysis reported that several top co-occurrence clusters appeared linked to parvovirus B19, influenza, CMV and Epstein-Barr virus. A further reported finding was that TCR beta sequences accurately predicted the HLA-A and HLA-B alleles for most subjects in the first cohort. The presence/absence analyses assumed that sequencing depth was roughly uniform across donors, and that assumption may not be true. Compared with equally common non-associated chains, HLA-associated TCR beta chains in a later analysis were more clonally expanded and had lower generation probabilities. An association between a missense DCLRE1C variant and V-gene and J-gene trimming of TCR beta chains was found in a later genetic analysis and replicated in an independent cohort. In vitro tests confirmed that three of the cytomegalovirus-associated TCR beta chains recognize cytomegalovirus antigens. In a later analysis, the rate of TCR association differed among HLA loci, with DRB1 alleles having the most associated TCRs and HLA-C alleles having the fewest. When HLA alleles, especially DR and DQ, strongly co-occurred, attributing TCR associations to individual alleles was difficult. Broadly in line with IMGT annotations, most TCR beta V segments showed up in productive rearrangements about 87% or about 30% of the time in an earlier analysis of approximately 640 of the donors. Compared with the approximately 670-donor mean, donors in an Asian-associated ancestry cluster had fewer N-insertions in productive TCRs, according to a later genetic analysis. In a later analysis, most CMV-associated TCR beta chains were found to appear HLA-restricted, with HLA associations seemingly driven largely by CMV exposure. Linkage disequilibrium might explain the correlated functional status among segregating V segments, but an unknown experimental factor could not be ruled out. CMV serostatus was the only immune exposure information available for the cohort. Because counts were too low, 15 to 20 rarely observed V segments, including chromosome 9 orphons, were excluded from the earlier analysis of roughly 580 of the donors. The sequencing pipeline was judged likely to have produced a cluster of highly shared sequence variants as a technical artifact. This cohort had only TCR beta chains sequenced, and the lack of alpha or paired-chain data limited which features could be detected. In the study, approximately 160 TCR beta chains were listed as associated with cytomegalovirus. The authors suggested that the approach could potentially be generalized to other disease states and immunological phenotypes. Specific HLA alleles were associated with over 15,000 TCR beta sequences at a false discovery rate of 0.05 in a later analysis. Most TCR sequences were seen in very few donors, while some public TCRs were found in many individuals.

This receptor was obtained from a woman younger than 30 in good health and CMV-seronegative. Sequencing was done on a sample of PBMCs.

The DNA reads as follows: TGCAGCGTTGAAAGCGGTCTGGGCACTGAAGCTTTCTTT. This gives the protein CSVESGLGTEAFF. Here the chain combines TRBV29-1 and TRBJ1-1; the D gene remains uncertain. The germline V gene yields SQVTM for CDR1 and ANQGSEA for CDR2. There are 13 amino acids in the CDR3, from cysteine to phenylalanine inclusive. Only CDR3 DNA remains: 39 bases, in frame from the first base. V and J are truncated by 2 bases and 4 bases respectively, leaving an intervening sequence of 11 bases.